The entry below gives a single TCR beta chain sequence along with its context. Genomic DNA per cell subset filled all wells of several immunoSEQ plates. The method was immunoSEQ multiplex PCR; TCRdb's version includes in-frame clones alone and lacks a portion of them. The sample has approximately 500,000 clones, almost 80% seen once. Germline trimming cut 6 bases from V and 6 bases from J; bases unmatched to any gene: 9. CDR3 length: 14 amino acids. CDR1 MNHEY and CDR2 SVGAGI come from the germline V gene. The source of the sample is a study of shared clonotypes between healthy human individuals. The chain combines TRBV6-5 with TRBJ2-3; 7 nucleotides agree with TRBD1. The specimen was PBMCs. The sequence derives from a woman in her 40s in good health. Some clones in this sample may be carry-over from other donors' samples. Here the CDR3 DNA reads TGTGCCAGCAGGGCCGGGACAGTCGTGGATACGCAGTATTTT. Its translation is CASRAGTVVDTQYF.